This section outlines one T cell receptor beta chain sequence together with its context. The sample comes from a study of blood T cell repertoires in COVID-19. Study-wide background: The analysed material was cDNA or gDNA that came from T cells, B-cell-depleted T cells, or PBMCs.

In the authors' methods: Reference gene primer amplification yielded estimated nucleated cell counts. Libraries were prepared by immunoSEQ multiplex PCR; TCRdb keeps only in-frame clonotypes and omits some of them. That table is the source of V, J and clone size, and D and trimming were worked out from the DNA. The sample includes about 240,000 clones, nearly 90% of them seen just once. The CDR3 totals 13 residues. The V end was cut by 2 bases, the J end by 5 bases, with 6 bases between. The germline V gene encodes CDR1 MGHDK and CDR2 SYGVNS. The V gene is TRBV25-1, the J gene TRBJ2-2, with D unclear. Material: peripheral blood. This receptor was identified in a woman in her 30s with acute or convalescent COVID-19. The CDR3 DNA reads TGTGCCAGCAGTGAACTTTTGACCGGGGAGCTGTTTTTT. It encodes CASSELLTGELFF.